This TCR beta chain comes out of a study of identical twins. One entry per CDR3 protein, called by TCRdb with MiXCR from the 5' RACE reads. Of a few hundred thousand distinct CDR3 sequences in the sample, approximately 8.8% were seen once. V gave up 0 bases and J gave up 1 base, with 10 bases separating them. The CDR3 extends over 15 amino acids. Germline CDR1 and CDR2: MGHDK and SYGVNS. The rearrangement joins TRBV25-1 to TRBJ2-7; possibly TRBD2 for D (5 bases). The specimen was naive T cells sorted from blood. The origin of this receptor is a woman in her 50s in good health. DNA for the CDR3: TGTGCCAGCAGTGAATACGGGGAAACATCCTACGAGCAGTACTTC. It is translated as CASSEYGETSYEQYF.